This record covers a single T cell receptor beta chain. Its antigen is still unknown. The sample comes from a study of blood T cells in healthy people across ages. Then a second PCR, running roughly 6 to 12 cycles, was carried out with a sample-barcoded 5' primer and a J-beta primer mix. Every cDNA was tagged by a template-switch adaptor with 12 random nucleotides. TCRdb independently ran MiXCR on the 5' RACE reads; one entry per CDR3 protein. The table has about 780,000 distinct CDR3 sequences, 35% to 50% seen once. Overall study findings and caveats: Underestimates were what the diversity estimates from one million T cells were considered to be. PBMC samples, being unsorted, prevented any conclusive comparison of naive and antigen-experienced cells. Donors of long life had a larger count of naive CD4+ cells and greater diversity than aged donors.

The CDR3 is made up of 16 amino acids. J was trimmed by 9 bases and V by 2 bases; bases with no gene match: 8. CDR1 is MNHEY, CDR2 SVGAGI, per germline. The sequence was obtained from an elderly man in good health. The V gene is TRBV6-5, the J gene TRBJ1-6; 9 bases map to TRBD1. Sequenced material: blood. CDR3: CASSYTRQGVGSPLHF. The CDR3 region has the DNA TGTGCCAGCAGTTACACCCGACAGGGGGTGGGTTCACCCCTCCACTTT.